This entry lists 10 T cell receptor beta chains sequenced from one sample in a study of identical twins. MiXCR, applied by TCRdb to the 5' RACE reads, yields one record per CDR3 protein. The table records fewer than 450,000 distinct CDR3 sequences, roughly 10% of them present only once. Sequencing was performed on naive T cells sorted from blood. The receptors derive from a woman in her forties or fifties in good health.

This chain uses TRBV20-1 with TRBJ2-5; no definite D call. Germline CDR1 is DFQATT and CDR2 is SNEGSKA (reference sequence). This CDR3 is built from 11 residues. V was clipped by 3 bases and J by 7 bases, with 9 bases between them. The CDR3 loop reads CSARVWGTQYF. In nucleotides, the CDR3 is TGCAGTGCTAGGGTTTGGGGGACCCAGTACTTC.

The genes are TRBV5-1 and TRBJ2-4; D is possibly TRBD2 (6 bases). Trimming cost V 2 bases and J 6 bases, with 18 bases left between them. The germline V gene encodes CDR1 SGHRS and CDR2 YFSETQ. There are 16 residues in the CDR3. For the CDR3, the DNA is TGCGCCAGCAGCTTTGGCGGCCTAGCGAGTCGAAACATTCAGTACTTC. Translation gives CASSFGGLASRNIQYF.

The rearrangement links TRBV24-1 to TRBJ2-3, with TRBD2 identical over 11 bases. The V gene's germline CDR1 is KGHDR and CDR2 SFDVKD. The V and J ends lost 4 bases and 1 base, in that order; junction bases with no gene match: 3. The CDR3 totals 16 residues. The CDR3 coding sequence is TGTGCCACCAGTGAGCCGACTAGCGGGGGCACAGATACGCAGTATTTT. It translates to CATSEPTSGGTDTQYF.

This clonotype occurred many times. This chain uses TRBV29-1 with TRBJ2-3; D unclear. The germline V gene has CDR1 SQVTM and CDR2 ANQGSEA. CDR3 size: 12 residues. Trimming stripped 3 bases from V and 6 bases from J, with 10 bases between. CDR3 in DNA: TGCAGCGTTGACTTGGGTCGGGATACGCAGTATTTT. Translation gives CSVDLGRDTQYF.

The gene calls are TRBV6-6 and TRBJ2-2; 12 nucleotides match TRBD2. V lost 6 bases and J lost 6; bases outside the gene matches: 5. This CDR3 is 15 amino acids long. Germline V CDR1 and CDR2: MNHNY, SVGAGI (reference sequence). The CDR3 sequence is CASSRLAGDSGELFF. DNA for the CDR3: TGTGCCAGCAGCCGACTAGCGGGAGATTCCGGGGAGCTGTTTTTT.

This sequence joins TRBV29-1 and TRBJ1-1; possibly TRBD1 for D (5 bases). The CDR3 spans 14 residues. Germline V gene sequence: CDR1 SQVTM, CDR2 ANQGSEA. Between the trimmed V and J ends, which lost 7 bases and 3 bases, there was a span of 18 bases. In DNA, the CDR3 is TGCAGCGGGGCCTTAGAGAAGGGGCACACTGAAGCTTTCTTT. It specifies CSGALEKGHTEAFF. Variable domain in full (rest from reference TRBV29-1 and TRBJ1-1): SAVISQKPSRDICQRGTSLTIQCQVDSQVTMMFWYRQQPGQSLTLIATANQGSEATYESGFVIDKFPISRPNLTFSTLTVSNMSPEDSSIYLCSGALEKGHTEAFFGQGTRLTVV.

This clonotype appeared many times. The CDR3 DNA is TGCGCCAGCAGCTCAGGGGGCGGAGGAGTGTCGGATACGCAGTATTTT. Translating it yields CASSSGGGGVSDTQYF. This chain uses TRBV5-1 with TRBJ2-3, with 8 bases aligning to TRBD1. V dropped 3 bases and J dropped 6; count of bases not matched to a gene: 12. This CDR3 has 16 amino acids. CDR1 is SGHRS and CDR2 is YFSETQ in the germline V gene.

V usage is TRBV5-6 and J usage is TRBJ2-3, with 7 nucleotides matching TRBD2. The germline V gene has CDR1 SGHDT and CDR2 YYEEEE. The CDR3 contains 16 residues. Losses at the gene ends were 4 bases for V and 4 bases for J; bases not matched to a gene: 12. CDR3 coding DNA: TGTGCCAGCAGCCCTGATGGGGGAGGGCCCCCAGATACGCAGTATTTT. Its translation: CASSPDGGGPPDTQYF.

This clonotype was counted many times. The rearrangement joins TRBV20-1 to TRBJ2-1; TRBD2 matches 9 bases. J was trimmed by 0 bases and V by 4 bases; bases with no gene match: 7. CDR1 is DFQATT and CDR2 is SNEGSKA in the germline V gene (reference sequence). The CDR3 contains 16 residues. The CDR3 here is CSATSSGISSYNEQFF. Here the CDR3 DNA reads TGCAGTGCTACCTCTAGCGGGATTAGCTCCTACAATGAGCAGTTCTTC.

This chain links TRBV3-1 with TRBJ2-1; D remains unclear. Germline V gives CDR1 LGHDT, CDR2 YNNKEL (reference sequence). CDR3 length: 12 amino acids. Trimming pared 2 bases from V and 5 bases from J, leaving 4 bases between. The CDR3 sequence is CASSQKNNEQFF. CDR3 nucleotide sequence: TGTGCCAGCAGCCAAAAAAACAATGAGCAGTTCTTC.